This T cell receptor (beta chain) originates from a study of cytomegalovirus exposure and HLA in healthy donors. The study, taken as a whole, reports: Later on, a genetic analysis was performed. It linked a missense variant in DCLRE1C with V- and J-gene trimming of TCR beta. Only CMV serostatus was available as immune exposure information. Productive status was seen about 87% or about 30% of the time for most TCR beta V segments in an earlier analysis.

On this clone: What it binds is not known.

V was pared by 5 bases and J by 8 bases, with 3 bases of the junction left unmatched. This CDR3 comprises 13 residues. Germline CDR1 and CDR2: SNHLY and FYNNEI. It was with 60 Vbeta and 13 Jbeta primers that the PCR ran. TCRdb keeps only in-frame clones here, not all; method: immunoSEQ multiplex PCR. Of fewer than 150,000 clones in the sample, roughly 80% were seen once. The rearrangement joins TRBV2 to TRBJ2-1; 10 bases map to TRBD1. The receptor was isolated from a man in his fifties in good health and CMV-seronegative. The sample comprised PBMCs. The CDR3 loop reads CASSRQGADEQFF. The CDR3 DNA reads as TGTGCCAGCAGTCGACAGGGGGCCGATGAGCAGTTCTTC.